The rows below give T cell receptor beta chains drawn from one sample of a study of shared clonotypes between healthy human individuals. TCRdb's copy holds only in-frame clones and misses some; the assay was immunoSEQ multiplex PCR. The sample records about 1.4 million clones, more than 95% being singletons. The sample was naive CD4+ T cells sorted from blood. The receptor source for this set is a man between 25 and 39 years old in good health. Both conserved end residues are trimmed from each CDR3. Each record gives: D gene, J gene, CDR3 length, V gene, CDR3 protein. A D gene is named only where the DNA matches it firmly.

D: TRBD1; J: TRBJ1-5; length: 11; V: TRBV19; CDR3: ASSHGTGLPQH
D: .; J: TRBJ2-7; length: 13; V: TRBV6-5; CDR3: ASTRGGGSSYEQY
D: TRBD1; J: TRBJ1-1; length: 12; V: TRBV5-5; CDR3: ASSYTGGDREAF
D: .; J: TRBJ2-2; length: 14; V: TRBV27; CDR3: ASSRDGALGTGELF
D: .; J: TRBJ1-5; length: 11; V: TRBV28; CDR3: ASSLSPHQPQH
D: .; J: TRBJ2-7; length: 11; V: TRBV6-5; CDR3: ASSYSGTKEQY
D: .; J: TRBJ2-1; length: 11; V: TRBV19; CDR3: ASSPRGYNEQF
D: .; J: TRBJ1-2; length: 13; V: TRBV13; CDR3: ASSLGQAHLRGYT
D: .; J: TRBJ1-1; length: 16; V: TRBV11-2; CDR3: ASSLGGVNSPMNTEAF
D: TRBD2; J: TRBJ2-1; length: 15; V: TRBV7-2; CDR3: ASSLFFSGSSYNEQF
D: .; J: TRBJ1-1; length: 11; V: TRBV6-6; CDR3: ASNGGFGTEAF
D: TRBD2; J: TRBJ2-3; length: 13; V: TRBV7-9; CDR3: ASSLWREYTDTQY
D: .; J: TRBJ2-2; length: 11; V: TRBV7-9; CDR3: ASSLDSTGELF
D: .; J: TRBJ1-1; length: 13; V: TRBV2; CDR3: ASTAGPVVGTEAF
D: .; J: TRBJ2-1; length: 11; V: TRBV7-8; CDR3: ASSFQRKNEQF
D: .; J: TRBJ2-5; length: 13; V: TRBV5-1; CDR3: ASSSLGAGRETQY
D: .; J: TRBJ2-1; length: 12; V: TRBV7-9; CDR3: ASSTYRGGYEQF
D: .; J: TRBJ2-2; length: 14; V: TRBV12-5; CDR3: ASAPRAGSFPGELF
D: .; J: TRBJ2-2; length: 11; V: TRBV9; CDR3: ASSGTNTGELF
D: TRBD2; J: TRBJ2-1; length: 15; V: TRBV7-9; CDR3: ASSLGSSGSSYNEQF
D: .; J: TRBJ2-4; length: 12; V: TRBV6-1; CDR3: ASSVDRGTNIQY
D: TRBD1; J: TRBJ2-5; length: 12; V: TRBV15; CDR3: ATRPQGAKETQY
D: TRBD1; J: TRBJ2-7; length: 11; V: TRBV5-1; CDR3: ASSLGQGGEQY
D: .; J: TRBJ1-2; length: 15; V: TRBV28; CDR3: ASSSVPTPGVAAFWV
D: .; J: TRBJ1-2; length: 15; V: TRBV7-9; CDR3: ASSLLAGWDDNYGYT
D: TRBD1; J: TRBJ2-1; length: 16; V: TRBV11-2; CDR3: ASSLYGIQGDREAEQF
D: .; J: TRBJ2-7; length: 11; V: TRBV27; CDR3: ASSFSSDYEQY
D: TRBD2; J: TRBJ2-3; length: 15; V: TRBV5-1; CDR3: ASSLPRLAGGTDTQY
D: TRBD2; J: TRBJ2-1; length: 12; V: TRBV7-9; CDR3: ASSDSGRGGEAF